This TCR beta chain was captured in a study of blood T cells in healthy people across ages. Study-level findings and limits: Whereas aged donors had fewer naive CD4+ cells, long-lived donors had more of them and higher diversity.

Points on this clonotype: Its antigen is unidentified. This sequence may be a read error, since a much larger clone differs from it by one base.

Then a second PCR, running roughly 7 to 11 cycles, was carried out with a sample-barcoded 5' primer and a J-beta primer mix. A template-switch adaptor that had 12 random nucleotides put a tag on each cDNA molecule. Each CDR3 protein is one row after TCRdb ran MiXCR on the 5' RACE reads. The sample has around 1,800,000 distinct CDR3 sequences, about 39% seen once. Germline lookup yields CDR1 MNHEY and CDR2 SVGEGT. The CDR3 is made up of 12 amino acids. The rearrangement uses TRBV6-2 or TRBV6-3 and TRBJ2-3; 7 nucleotides line up with TRBD2. This TCR was sampled from a human donor in good health. Sequencing was carried out using blood. The CDR3 bases are TGTGCCAGCAGGACTAGCACAGATGCGCAGTATTTT. The encoded protein is CASRTSTDAQYF.